This TCR beta chain was retrieved from a study of blood T cell repertoires in COVID-19. TCRdb's copy holds only in-frame clones and misses some; the assay was immunoSEQ multiplex PCR. Here the sample spans 200,000 to 250,000 clones, 85% to 90% being singletons. Trimming took off 0 bases at V and 4 bases at J, with 14 bases between the two ends. The germline V gene encodes CDR1 SGHKS and CDR2 YYEKEE (reference sequence). This CDR3 region has 15 residues. Sequencing was carried out using peripheral blood. This TCR was sampled from a woman in her sixties or seventies with acute or convalescent COVID-19. This chain links TRBV5-5 with TRBJ2-7; perhaps TRBD1 as D (6 bases). CDR3 DNA sequence: TGTGCCAGCAGCTTGGCACAGGGTTTCCAGTACGAGCAGTACTTC. It encodes CASSLAQGFQYEQYF.